This T cell receptor beta chain was recovered during a study of T cell repertoires in cytomegalovirus infection. The wider study: Shared public TCR beta signatures pointed to both CMV infection and a matching HLA type. Findings and caveats of the study: The ex vivo response was dominated by HLA-C-restricted CMV-specific TCR beta clonotypes. Cumulative public TCR beta family frequency identified CMV carriers with the relevant HLA.

CDR1 and CDR2 (germline): SGHNT, YYREEE (reference sequence). Trimming shortened V by 2 bases and J by 3 bases, and 9 bases separated the two germline ends. CDR3 length: 13 amino acids. TCRdb reprocessed the reads via MiXCR and lists one record per CDR3 protein. This table has roughly 600,000 distinct CDR3 sequences, roughly 24% appearing once. This clonotype was observed a handful of times. The target antigen is unknown. This sequence was found in a human donor in good health (CMV status not recorded). Some clones in this sample may be carry-over from other donors' samples. This chain connects TRBV5-4 to TRBJ2-7; D is uncertain. The source material was CD8+ T cells from PBMCs. CDR3: CASSFGSDYEQYF. CDR3 nucleotide sequence: TGTGCCAGCAGCTTCGGCAGTGACTACGAGCAGTACTTC.